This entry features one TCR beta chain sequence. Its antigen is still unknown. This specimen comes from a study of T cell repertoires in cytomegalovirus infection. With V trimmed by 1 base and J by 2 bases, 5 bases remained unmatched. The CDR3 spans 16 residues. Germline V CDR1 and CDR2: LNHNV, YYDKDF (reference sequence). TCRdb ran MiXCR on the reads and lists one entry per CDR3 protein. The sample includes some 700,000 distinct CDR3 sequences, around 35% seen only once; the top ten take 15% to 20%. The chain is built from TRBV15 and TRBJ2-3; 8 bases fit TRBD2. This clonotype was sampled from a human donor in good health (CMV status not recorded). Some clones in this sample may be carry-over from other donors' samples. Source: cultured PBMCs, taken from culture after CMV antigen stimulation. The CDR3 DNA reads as TGTGCCACCAGCAGAGTCTTAGCGGGGCACACAGATACGCAGTATTTT. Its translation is CATSRVLAGHTDTQYF. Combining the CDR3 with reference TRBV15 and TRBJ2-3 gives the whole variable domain DAMVIQNPRYQVTQFGKPVTLSCSQTLNHNVMYWYQQKSSQAPKLLFHYYDKDFNNEADTPDNFQSRRPNTSFCFLDIRSPGLGDTAMYLCATSRVLAGHTDTQYFGPGTRLTVL.